This TCR beta chain was recovered during a study of cytomegalovirus exposure and HLA in healthy donors. Germline loops: CDR1 MNHEY, CDR2 SVGAGI. The CDR3 is 15 amino acids. V was clipped by 3 bases and J by 3 bases, with 15 bases between them. The PCR used 60 Vbeta and 13 Jbeta primers. Sequencing was performed with immunoSEQ multiplex PCR; in TCRdb, only in-frame clones are kept and a portion is missing. The sample's table shows roughly 120,000 clones. A word on this clone: Antigen: not known.

The study, taken as a whole, reports: Cytomegalovirus association was listed for about 150 TCR beta chains. After further analysis at a later stage, 16,951 TCR beta sequences were associated with HLA alleles at 0.05 false discovery rate.

The clonotype originates from a man aged 18 to 29 in good health and CMV-seronegative. The genes are TRBV6-5 and TRBJ2-7, with D tentatively TRBD1 (6 bases). Sequenced input: PBMCs. The CDR3 spells CASSYTWDKNYEQYF. The CDR3, as DNA: TGTGCCAGCAGTTATACTTGGGACAAAAACTACGAGCAGTACTTC.